The 18 T cell receptor beta chains in this list originate from one sample, sequenced in a study of metastatic and nonmetastatic thyroid tumors. Via MiXCR, TCRdb re-called the PCR reads. The data contain about 26,000 clones, approximately 24% of them singletons. None of the patients had undergone any treatment ahead of thyroid surgery. The sample comprised blood. The receptor source for this set is a female donor with papillary thyroid cancer or a benign thyroid nodule (not recorded which). Some clones in this sample may be carry-over from other donors' samples.

This clone has a count of ten or more. This chain uses TRBV29-1 with TRBJ2-2; 8 nucleotides agree with TRBD1. The CDR3 is 14 amino acids. Germline loops: CDR1 SQVTM, CDR2 ANQGSEA. With V trimmed by 5 bases and J by 1 base, 3 bases remained unmatched. In nucleotides, the CDR3 is TGCAGCGTTCGGACAGGGCTGAACACCGGGGAGCTGTTTTTT. It yields the protein CSVRTGLNTGELFF.

V gene TRBV5-6 combines with J gene TRBJ2-7, with TRBD2 as a possible D gene (6 bases). The length of the CDR3 is 14 residues. Trimming took 3 bases from V and 5 from J, leaving 15 bases between them. Germline CDR1 reads SGHDT; CDR2 reads YYEEEE. Here the CDR3 reads CASSSPPGSDEQYF. CDR3 nucleotides: TGTGCCAGCAGCTCCCCCCCCGGGAGTGACGAGCAGTACTTC.

This rearrangement joins TRBV7-2 to TRBJ1-5; perhaps TRBD1 as D (5 bases). The CDR3 runs 14 residues. Trimming left V 1 base short and J 6 bases short, with 10 bases between. CDR1 SGHTA and CDR2 FQGNSA come from the germline V gene. CDR3 sequence reads: CASSLGGARQPQHF. The CDR3 DNA follows: TGTGCCAGCAGCTTAGGTGGGGCGCGTCAGCCCCAGCATTTT.

This clone was detected many times. This rearrangement joins TRBV20-1 to TRBJ2-5, with D possibly TRBD2 on 6 matching bases. V was shortened by 5 bases and J by 5 bases, with 18 bases between the two germline ends. Germline V gene sequence: CDR1 DFQATT, CDR2 SNEGSKA (reference sequence). The CDR3 consists of 14 residues. This CDR3 is CSAQIGTSLETQYF. In DNA, the CDR3 is TGCAGTGCTCAAATTGGGACTTCCCTTGAGACCCAGTACTTC.

This clone is deemed medium-sized. The chain joins TRBV20-1 to TRBJ2-7; 7 bases map to TRBD2. Germline CDR1 reads DFQATT; CDR2 reads SNEGSKA (reference sequence). J lost 4 bases, V lost 4 bases, and 1 base had no gene match. The CDR3 sequence is 11 residues long. The CDR3 DNA follows: TGCAGTGCTAACGGGGGGTACGAGCAGTACTTC. As protein: CSANGGYEQYF.

This clone was detected a few times. This sequence joins TRBV28 and TRBJ1-2; tentatively, D is TRBD1 (5 bases). The CDR3 loop spans 12 amino acids. Trimming took 5 bases from V and 9 from J, leaving 13 bases between them. Germline CDR1 MDHEN, CDR2 SYDVKM. The CDR3 nucleotides are TGTGCCAGCAGTACACAGGTTCGAAGCTACACCTTC. Encoded protein: CASSTQVRSYTF.

The gene calls are TRBV20-1 and TRBJ2-7; 8 bases are a match to TRBD2. Germline V lookup: CDR1 DFQATT, CDR2 SNEGSKA (reference sequence). V lost 0 bases, J lost 1 base, and 5 bases stayed unmatched. The CDR3 consists of 15 residues. The CDR3 is CSARDSGTLSYEQYF. CDR3 coding DNA: TGCAGTGCTAGAGATAGCGGGACATTATCCTACGAGCAGTACTTC.

The gene calls are TRBV11-3 and TRBJ2-5; TRBD2 aligns across 7 bases. The ends lost 2 bases at V and 5 bases at J; junction bases unmatched: 2. This CDR3 is 13 amino acids long. Per germline, CDR1 SGHNT and CDR2 YENEEA. The CDR3 spells CASSLLGGETQYF. The CDR3 DNA sequence: TGTGCCAGCAGCTTATTGGGAGGGGAGACCCAGTACTTC.

This clone was picked up many times. The gene calls are TRBV19 and TRBJ2-4, with D tentatively TRBD2 (5 bases). The germline V and J ends were trimmed by 7 bases and 1 base, with 17 bases remaining between them. This CDR3 region has 16 residues. Per the germline V gene, CDR1 is LNHDA and CDR2 is SQIVND (reference sequence). CDR3 in amino acids: CASTPTRGGAKNIQYF. CDR3 nucleotide sequence: TGTGCCAGTACTCCGACCCGCGGCGGGGCCAAAAACATTCAGTACTTC. Supplemented by reference TRBV19 and TRBJ2-4, the full variable domain reads DGGITQSPKYLFRKEGQNVTLSCEQNLNHDAMYWYRQDPGQGLRLIYYSQIVNDFQKGDIAEGYSVSREKKESFPLTVTSAQKNPTAFYLCASTPTRGGAKNIQYFGAGTRLSVL.

About this clone itself: This clone may be a read error of a much larger clone one base away. The rearrangement joins TRBV6-2 or TRBV6-3 to TRBJ2-4; 9 bases agree with TRBD2. The CDR3 contains 19 residues. Germline V gene sequence: CDR1 MNHEY, CDR2 SVGEGT. The DNA of the CDR3 is TGTGCCAGCAGTTACGGTCTAGCGGGACTCCTACACAACAAAAACACTCAGTACTTC. It specifies CASSYGLAGLLHNKNTQYF.

This clone was observed at least ten times. The chain employs TRBV3-1 and TRBJ1-1, with D tentatively TRBD1 (5 bases). Per the germline V gene, CDR1 is LGHDT and CDR2 is YNNKEL (reference sequence). The CDR3 covers 13 residues. V lost 1 base to trimming and J lost 8 bases, with 11 bases between them. The CDR3 spells CASSQGWYREAFF. The DNA of the CDR3 is TGTGCCAGCAGCCAAGGTTGGTACAGGGAAGCTTTCTTT. Full variable domain (missing parts from reference TRBV3-1 and TRBJ1-1): DTAVSQTPKYLVTQMGNDKSIKCEQNLGHDTMYWYKQDSKKFLKIMFSYNNKELIINETVPNRFSPKSPDKAHLNLHINSLELGDSAVYFCASSQGWYREAFFGQGTRLTVV.

This chain connects TRBV19 to TRBJ1-1, with 7 bases identical to TRBD1. The germline CDR1 and CDR2 sequences are LNHDA and SQIVND (reference sequence). The V and J ends lost 8 bases and 5 bases, in that order; junction bases with no gene match: 8. The CDR3 is made up of 13 amino acids. CDR3 sequence: CASYTQGMTEAFF. The DNA for the CDR3 is TGTGCCAGTTACACACAGGGGATGACTGAAGCTTTCTTT.

This clone was counted ten times or more. The chain employs TRBV20-1 and TRBJ2-1, with 11 bases identical to TRBD2. Germline assignment: CDR1 DFQATT and CDR2 SNEGSKA (reference sequence). Trimming cost V 7 bases and J 7 bases; bases outside gene matches: 9. This CDR3 is built from 14 residues. This CDR3 is CSVSALAGVNEQFF. Here the CDR3 DNA reads TGCAGTGTCAGTGCACTAGCGGGAGTAAATGAGCAGTTCTTC.

J is TRBJ2-5 and V is TRBV27, with 7 bases lining up with TRBD2. Germline V gene lookup returns CDR1 MNHEY and CDR2 SMNVEV (reference sequence). The CDR3 extends over 14 amino acids. Trimming at V came to 5 bases and at J to 2 bases, leaving 5 bases not matched to a gene. CDR3 residues: CASSPLASQETQYF. In DNA form, the CDR3 reads TGTGCCAGCAGTCCACTAGCGTCGCAAGAGACCCAGTACTTC.

The J gene is TRBJ1-2, the V gene TRBV19, with D hard to call. Germline CDR1 reads LNHDA; CDR2 reads SQIVND (reference sequence). The length of the CDR3 is 13 residues. V lost 8 bases, J lost 4 bases, and 14 bases lay in between. CDR3 residues: CASLVQSIYGYTF. In DNA form, the CDR3 reads TGTGCCAGTTTGGTACAGTCTATCTATGGCTACACCTTC.

By share, this clone counts as medium-sized. In DNA, the CDR3 is TGTGCCACCAAGCCTCGGGTAGCGGGGCCCTACGAGCAGTACTTC. Translation gives CATKPRVAGPYEQYF. This rearrangement joins TRBV27 to TRBJ2-7; 8 bases match TRBD2. Germline V gives CDR1 MNHEY, CDR2 SMNVEV (reference sequence). Trimming at V came to 10 bases and at J to 2 bases, leaving 13 bases not matched to a gene. The CDR3 is made up of 15 amino acids.

This clone was counted many times. The chain's CDR3 is CSVERGRTQYF. The CDR3 bases are TGCAGCGTTGAAAGAGGGCGGACCCAGTACTTC. The chain has TRBV29-1 and TRBJ2-5; tentatively, D is TRBD2 (5 bases). V lost 2 bases and J lost 7, with 8 bases in between. Germline CDR1 and CDR2: SQVTM and ANQGSEA. This CDR3 contains 11 residues.

The V gene is TRBV30, the J gene TRBJ1-5, with a weak D call TRBD1 (6 bases). The CDR3 spans 14 residues. CDR1 and CDR2 (germline): GTSNPN, SVGIG (reference sequence). Trimming pared 5 bases from V and 5 bases from J, leaving 16 bases between. Written as DNA, the CDR3 is TGTGCCTGGCAAGGGGGTTCTAGGGATCAGCCCCAGCATTTT. It codes for CAWQGGSRDQPQHF.